This TCR beta chain was documented in a study of cytomegalovirus exposure and HLA in healthy donors. In the study overall: An earlier analysis found some 100 million unique TCR beta sequences from about 190 million T cells. Membership in the Caucasian-associated ancestry cluster was found for 81% of approximately 430 genotyped donors.

CDR1 is SNHLY, CDR2 FYNNEI, per germline. Germline trimming cut 5 bases from V and 5 bases from J; bases unmatched to any gene: 11. This CDR3 has 16 residues. Broader study findings: Associated with HLA alleles at 0.05 false discovery rate in a later analysis were 16,951 TCR beta sequences.

PCR employed 60 Vbeta and 13 Jbeta primers. Libraries were prepared by immunoSEQ multiplex PCR; TCRdb keeps only in-frame clonotypes and omits some of them. The sample table sets out about 72,000 clones. About this clone itself: Its antigen is unidentified.

J is TRBJ2-5 and V is TRBV2, with 10 bases matching TRBD1. Sequencing input: PBMCs. The receptor was isolated from a middle-aged man in good health and CMV-seronegative. DNA for the CDR3: TGTGCCAGCAGTTCCGGGACAGGGGCTGTTCGCGAGACCCAGTACTTC. It translates to CASSSGTGAVRETQYF. Using reference TRBV2 and TRBJ2-5 for the parts outside the CDR3, the full variable domain is EPEVTQTPSHQVTQMGQEVILRCVPISNHLYFYWYRQILGQKVEFLVSFYNNEISEKSEIFDDQFSVERPDGSNFTLKIRSTKLEDSAMYFCASSSGTGAVRETQYFGPGTRLLVL.